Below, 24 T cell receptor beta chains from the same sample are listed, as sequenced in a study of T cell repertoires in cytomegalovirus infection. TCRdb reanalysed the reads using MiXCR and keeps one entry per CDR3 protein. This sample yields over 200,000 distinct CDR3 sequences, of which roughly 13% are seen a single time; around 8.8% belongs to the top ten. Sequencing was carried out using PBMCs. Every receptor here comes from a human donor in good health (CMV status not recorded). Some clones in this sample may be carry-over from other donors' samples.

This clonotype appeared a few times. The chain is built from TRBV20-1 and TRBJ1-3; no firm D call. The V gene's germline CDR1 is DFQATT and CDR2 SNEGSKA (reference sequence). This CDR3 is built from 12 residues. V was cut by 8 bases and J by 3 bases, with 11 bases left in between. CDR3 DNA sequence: TGCAGTATGACCGGTATTGGAAACACCATATATTTT. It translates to CSMTGIGNTIYF.

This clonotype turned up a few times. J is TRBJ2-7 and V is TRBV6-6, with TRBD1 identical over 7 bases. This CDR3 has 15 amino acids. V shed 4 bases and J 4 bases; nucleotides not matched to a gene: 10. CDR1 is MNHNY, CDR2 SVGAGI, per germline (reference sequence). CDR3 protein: CASSFARDSLYEQYF. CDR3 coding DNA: TGTGCCAGCAGTTTCGCGAGGGACAGCCTTTACGAGCAGTACTTC.

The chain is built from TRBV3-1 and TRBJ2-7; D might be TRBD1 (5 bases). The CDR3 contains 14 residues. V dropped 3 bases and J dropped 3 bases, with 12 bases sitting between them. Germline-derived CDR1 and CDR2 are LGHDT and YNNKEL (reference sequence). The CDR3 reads CASSHLPDSYEQYF. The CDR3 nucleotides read TGTGCCAGCAGCCACCTTCCCGACAGCTACGAGCAGTACTTC.

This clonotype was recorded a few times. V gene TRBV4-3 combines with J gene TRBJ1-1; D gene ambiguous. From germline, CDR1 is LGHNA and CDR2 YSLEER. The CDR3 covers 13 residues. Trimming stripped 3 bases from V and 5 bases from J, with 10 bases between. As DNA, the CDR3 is TGCGCCAGCAGCCAGATGGTCGAGACTGAAGCTTTCTTT. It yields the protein CASSQMVETEAFF.

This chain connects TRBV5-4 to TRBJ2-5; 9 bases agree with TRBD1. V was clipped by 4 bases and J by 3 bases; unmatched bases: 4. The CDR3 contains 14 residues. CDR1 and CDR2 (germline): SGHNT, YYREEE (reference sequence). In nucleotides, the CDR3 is TGTGCCAGCAGCGGACAGGGGCGCGAAGAGACCCAGTACTTC. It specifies CASSGQGREETQYF.

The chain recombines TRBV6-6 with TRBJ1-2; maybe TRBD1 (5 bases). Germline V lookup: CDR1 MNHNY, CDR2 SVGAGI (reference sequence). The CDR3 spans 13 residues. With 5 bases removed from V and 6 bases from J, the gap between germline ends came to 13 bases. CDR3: CASSHKTGHGYTF. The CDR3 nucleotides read TGTGCCAGCAGTCACAAAACAGGCCATGGCTACACCTTC.

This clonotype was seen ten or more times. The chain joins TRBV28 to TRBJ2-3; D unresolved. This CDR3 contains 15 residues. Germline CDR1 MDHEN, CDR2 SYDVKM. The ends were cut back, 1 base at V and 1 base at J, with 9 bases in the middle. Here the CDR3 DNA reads TGTGCCAGCAGTTTATCCACGGCCCGCACAGATACGCAGTATTTT. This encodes CASSLSTARTDTQYF.

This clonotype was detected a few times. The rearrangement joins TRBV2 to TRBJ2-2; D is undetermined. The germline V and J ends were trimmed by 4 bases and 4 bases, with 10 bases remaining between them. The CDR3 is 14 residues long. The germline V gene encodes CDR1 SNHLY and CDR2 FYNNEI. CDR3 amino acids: CASSGGVGTGELFF. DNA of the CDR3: TGTGCCAGCAGTGGCGGCGTGGGCACCGGGGAGCTGTTTTTT.

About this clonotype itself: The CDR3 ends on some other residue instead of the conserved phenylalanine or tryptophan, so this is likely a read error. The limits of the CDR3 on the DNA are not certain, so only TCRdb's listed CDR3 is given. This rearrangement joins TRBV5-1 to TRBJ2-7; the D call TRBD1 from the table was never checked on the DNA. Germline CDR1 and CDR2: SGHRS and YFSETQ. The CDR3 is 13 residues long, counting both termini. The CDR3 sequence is CASSLGPGDRTYS.

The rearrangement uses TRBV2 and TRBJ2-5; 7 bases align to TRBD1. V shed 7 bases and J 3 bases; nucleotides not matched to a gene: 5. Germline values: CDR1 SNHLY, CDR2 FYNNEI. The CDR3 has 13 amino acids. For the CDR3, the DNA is TGTGCCAGCACCTTGGGACAGAAAGAGACCCAGTACTTC. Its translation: CASTLGQKETQYF.

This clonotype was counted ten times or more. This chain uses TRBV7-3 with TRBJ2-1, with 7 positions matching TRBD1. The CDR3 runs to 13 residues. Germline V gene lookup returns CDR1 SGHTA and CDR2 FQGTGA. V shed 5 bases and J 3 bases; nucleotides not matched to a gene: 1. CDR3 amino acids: CASSRDSYNEQFF. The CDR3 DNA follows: TGTGCCAGCAGCCGGGACAGCTACAATGAGCAGTTCTTC.

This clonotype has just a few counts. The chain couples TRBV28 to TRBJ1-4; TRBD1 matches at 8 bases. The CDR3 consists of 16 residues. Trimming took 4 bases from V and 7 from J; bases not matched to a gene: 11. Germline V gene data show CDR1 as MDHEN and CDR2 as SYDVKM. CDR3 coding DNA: TGTGCCAGCAGTTCTATACGGACAGGGCGTTTTGAAAAACTGTTTTTT. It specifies CASSSIRTGRFEKLFF.

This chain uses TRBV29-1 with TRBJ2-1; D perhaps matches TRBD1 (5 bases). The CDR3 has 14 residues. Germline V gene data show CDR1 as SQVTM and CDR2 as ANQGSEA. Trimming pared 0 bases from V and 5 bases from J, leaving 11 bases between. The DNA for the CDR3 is TGCAGCGTTGAAGATCTCGCAGGGAACAATGAGCAGTTCTTC. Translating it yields CSVEDLAGNNEQFF.

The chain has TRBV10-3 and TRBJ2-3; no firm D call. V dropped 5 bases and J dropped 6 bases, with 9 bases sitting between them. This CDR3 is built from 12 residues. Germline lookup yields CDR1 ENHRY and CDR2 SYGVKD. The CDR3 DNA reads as TGTGCCATCAGTTCCTACTCTGATACGCAGTATTTT. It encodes CAISSYSDTQYF.

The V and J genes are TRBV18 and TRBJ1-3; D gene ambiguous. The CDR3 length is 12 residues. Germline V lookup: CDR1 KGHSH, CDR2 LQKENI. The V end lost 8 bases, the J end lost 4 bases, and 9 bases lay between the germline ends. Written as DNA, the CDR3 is TGTGCCAGCAAACCGGACGGAAACACCATATATTTT. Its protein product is CASKPDGNTIYF.

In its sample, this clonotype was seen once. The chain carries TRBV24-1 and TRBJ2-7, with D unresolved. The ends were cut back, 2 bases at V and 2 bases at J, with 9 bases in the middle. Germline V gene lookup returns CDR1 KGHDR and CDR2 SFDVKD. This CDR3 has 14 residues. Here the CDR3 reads CATSDSGRPYEQYF. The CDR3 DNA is TGTGCCACCAGTGATTCGGGCAGGCCCTACGAGCAGTACTTC.

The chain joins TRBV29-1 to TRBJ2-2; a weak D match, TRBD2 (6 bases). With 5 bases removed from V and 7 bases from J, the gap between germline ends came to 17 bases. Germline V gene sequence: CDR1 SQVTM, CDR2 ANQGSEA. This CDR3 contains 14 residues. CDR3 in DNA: TGCAGCGTTCGGGGGTCTGGTTCTGTCGGGGAGCTGTTTTTT. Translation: CSVRGSGSVGELFF.

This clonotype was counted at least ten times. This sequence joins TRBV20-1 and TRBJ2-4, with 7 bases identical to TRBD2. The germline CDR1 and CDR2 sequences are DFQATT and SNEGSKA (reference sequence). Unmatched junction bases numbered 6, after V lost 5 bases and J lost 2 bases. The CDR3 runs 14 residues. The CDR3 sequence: CSAWTSHSKNIQYF. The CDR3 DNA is TGCAGTGCTTGGACTAGTCATTCCAAAAACATTCAGTACTTC.

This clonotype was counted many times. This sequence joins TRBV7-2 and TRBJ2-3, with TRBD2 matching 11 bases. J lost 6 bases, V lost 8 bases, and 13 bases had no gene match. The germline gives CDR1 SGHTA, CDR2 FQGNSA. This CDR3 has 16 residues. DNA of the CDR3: TGTGCCAGCGAAAACAAACTAGCGGGAGTGGGGGATACGCAGTATTTT. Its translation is CASENKLAGVGDTQYF.

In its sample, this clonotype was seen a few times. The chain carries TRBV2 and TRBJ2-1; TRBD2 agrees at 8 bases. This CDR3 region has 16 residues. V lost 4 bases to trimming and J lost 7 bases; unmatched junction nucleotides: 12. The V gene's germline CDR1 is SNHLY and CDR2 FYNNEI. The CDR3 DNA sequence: TGTGCCAGCAGTGGGTCGGGAGGGCCCCGGGGGAATGAGCAGTTCTTC. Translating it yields CASSGSGGPRGNEQFF.

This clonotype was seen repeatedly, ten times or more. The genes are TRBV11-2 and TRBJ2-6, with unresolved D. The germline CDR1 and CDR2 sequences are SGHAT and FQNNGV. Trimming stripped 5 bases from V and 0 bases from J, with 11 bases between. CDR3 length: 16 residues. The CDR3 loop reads CASSPSRSSGANVLTF. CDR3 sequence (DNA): TGTGCCAGCAGCCCATCAAGATCCTCTGGGGCCAACGTCCTGACTTTC.

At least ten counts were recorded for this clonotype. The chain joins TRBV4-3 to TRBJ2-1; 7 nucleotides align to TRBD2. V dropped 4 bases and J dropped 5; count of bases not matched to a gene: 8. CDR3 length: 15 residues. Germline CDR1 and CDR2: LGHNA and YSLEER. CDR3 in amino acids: CASSREAGSNNEQFF. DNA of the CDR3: TGCGCCAGCAGCCGAGAAGCGGGGAGCAACAATGAGCAGTTCTTC.

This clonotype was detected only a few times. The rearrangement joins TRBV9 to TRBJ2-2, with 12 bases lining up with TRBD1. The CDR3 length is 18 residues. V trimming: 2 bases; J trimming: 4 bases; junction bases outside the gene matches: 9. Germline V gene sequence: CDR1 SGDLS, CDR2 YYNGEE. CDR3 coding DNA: TGTGCCAGCAGCGTCGCGTCAGGGACAGGGGGCACCACCGGGGAGCTGTTTTTT. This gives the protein CASSVASGTGGTTGELFF. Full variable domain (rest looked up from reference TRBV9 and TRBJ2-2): DSGVTQTPKHLITATGQRVTLRCSPRSGDLSVYWYQQSLDQGLQFLIQYYNGEERAKGNILERFSAQQFPDLHSELNLSSLELGDSALYFCASSVASGTGGTTGELFFGEGSRLTVL.

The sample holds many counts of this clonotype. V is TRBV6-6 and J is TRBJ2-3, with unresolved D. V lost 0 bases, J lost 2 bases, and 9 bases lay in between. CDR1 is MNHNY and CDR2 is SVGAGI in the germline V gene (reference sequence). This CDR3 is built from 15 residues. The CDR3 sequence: CASSYSGIPTDTQYF. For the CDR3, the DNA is TGTGCCAGCAGTTACTCAGGTATCCCCACAGATACGCAGTATTTT.